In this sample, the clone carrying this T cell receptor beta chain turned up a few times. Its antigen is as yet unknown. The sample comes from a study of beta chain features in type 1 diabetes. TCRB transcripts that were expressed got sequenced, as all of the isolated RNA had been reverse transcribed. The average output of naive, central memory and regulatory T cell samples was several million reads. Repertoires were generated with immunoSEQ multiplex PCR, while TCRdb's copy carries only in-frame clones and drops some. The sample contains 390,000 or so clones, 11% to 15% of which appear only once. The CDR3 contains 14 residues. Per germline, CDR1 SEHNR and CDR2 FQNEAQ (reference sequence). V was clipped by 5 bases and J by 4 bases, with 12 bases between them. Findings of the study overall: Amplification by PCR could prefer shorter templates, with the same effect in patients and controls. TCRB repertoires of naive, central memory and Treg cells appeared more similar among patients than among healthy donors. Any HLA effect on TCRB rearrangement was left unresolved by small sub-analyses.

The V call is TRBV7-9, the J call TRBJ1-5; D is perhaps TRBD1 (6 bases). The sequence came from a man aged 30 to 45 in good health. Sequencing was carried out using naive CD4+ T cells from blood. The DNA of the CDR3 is TGTGCCAGCAGCGCTACAGGGATGAATCAGCCCCAGCATTTT. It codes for CASSATGMNQPQHF. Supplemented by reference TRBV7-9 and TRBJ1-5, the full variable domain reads DTGVSQNPRHKITKRGQNVTFRCDPISEHNRLYWYRQTLGQGPEFLTYFQNEAQLEKSRLLSDRFSAERPKGSFSTLEIQRTEQGDSAMYLCASSATGMNQPQHFGDGTRLSIL.